This paragraph reports one T cell receptor beta chain. Its antigen is unidentified. The data originate from a study of T cells in Graves' hyperthyroidism and ophthalmopathy. The CDR3 runs to 15 residues. Trimming left V 3 bases short and J 3 bases short, with 14 bases between. Germline CDR1 is LNHNV and CDR2 is YYDKDF (reference sequence). Amplified TCR beta CDR3 regions derived from RNA transcripts. The HTBI set primed first-round TCR CDR3 RT-PCR. MiXCR, run by TCRdb on the multiplex PCR reads, gives a single entry per CDR3 protein. This table holds a few hundred thousand distinct CDR3 sequences, 46% found once. Findings and caveats of the study: Stable hyperthyroidism was told apart from ophthalmopathy by a model built on 13 V-J features.

The sequenced sample consisted of peripheral blood or thyroid tissue (not recorded which). The chain carries TRBV15 and TRBJ2-5; D is possibly TRBD1 (6 bases). The sequence was collected from a woman between 18 and 30 years old with Graves' hyperthyroidism. DNA for the CDR3: TGTGCCACCAGCAGTTTATCCGGGACAAAAGAGACCCAGTACTTC. Protein product: CATSSLSGTKETQYF. Drawing the rest from reference TRBV15 and TRBJ2-5, the complete variable domain is DAMVIQNPRYQVTQFGKPVTLSCSQTLNHNVMYWYQQKSSQAPKLLFHYYDKDFNNEADTPDNFQSRRPNTSFCFLDIRSPGLGDTAMYLCATSSLSGTKETQYFGPGTRLLVL.